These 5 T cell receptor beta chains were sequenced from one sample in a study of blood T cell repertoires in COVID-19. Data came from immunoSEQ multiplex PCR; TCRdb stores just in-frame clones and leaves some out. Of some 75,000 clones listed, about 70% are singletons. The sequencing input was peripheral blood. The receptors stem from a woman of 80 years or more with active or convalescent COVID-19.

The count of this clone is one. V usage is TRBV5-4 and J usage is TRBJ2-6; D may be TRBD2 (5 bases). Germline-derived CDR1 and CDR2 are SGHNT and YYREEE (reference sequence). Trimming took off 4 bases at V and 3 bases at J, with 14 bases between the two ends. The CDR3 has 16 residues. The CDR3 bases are TGTGCCAGCAGCCAGGTCAGGAGCGGTGGGGCCAACGTCCTGACTTTC. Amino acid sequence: CASSQVRSGGANVLTF.

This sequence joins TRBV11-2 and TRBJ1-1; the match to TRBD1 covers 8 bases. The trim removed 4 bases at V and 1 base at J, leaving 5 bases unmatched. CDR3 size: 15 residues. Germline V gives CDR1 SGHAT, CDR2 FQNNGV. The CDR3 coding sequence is TGTGCCAGCAGCTCAGGGGGCTATGGGAACACTGAAGCTTTCTTT. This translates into CASSSGGYGNTEAFF.

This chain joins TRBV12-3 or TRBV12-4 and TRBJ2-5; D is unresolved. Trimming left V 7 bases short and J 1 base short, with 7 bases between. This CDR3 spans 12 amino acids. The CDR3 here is CASKRSQETQYF. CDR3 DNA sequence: TGTGCCAGCAAGAGGTCCCAAGAGACCCAGTACTTC.

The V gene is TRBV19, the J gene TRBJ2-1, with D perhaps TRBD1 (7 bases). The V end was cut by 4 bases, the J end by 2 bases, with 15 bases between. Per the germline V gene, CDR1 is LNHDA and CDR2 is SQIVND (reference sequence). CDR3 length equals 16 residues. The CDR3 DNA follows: TGTGCCAGTAGTACGTCCCAGGGGGGAGCCTACAATGAGCAGTTCTTC. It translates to CASSTSQGGAYNEQFF.

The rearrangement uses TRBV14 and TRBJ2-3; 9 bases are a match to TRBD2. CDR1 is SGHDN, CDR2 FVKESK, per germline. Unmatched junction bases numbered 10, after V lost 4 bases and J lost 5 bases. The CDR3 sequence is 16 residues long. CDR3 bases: TGTGCCAGCAGCCCTGAGCGGGGGGAATTCAAAGATACGCAGTATTTT. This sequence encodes CASSPERGEFKDTQYF.